A few counts support the clone carrying this T cell receptor (beta chain). The antigen remains unidentified. Every subset's genomic DNA went evenly onto several immunoSEQ plates. Per the study methods: As immunoSEQ supplied junction-only sequences (without quality scores), filtering differed. Method: immunoSEQ multiplex PCR; TCRdb's copy keeps in-frame clones and lacks some. Clone size and the V and J calls come from that table; the DNA yielded D and trimming. The sample records about 1 million clones, 70% to 80% being singletons. The entry originates in a study of shared clonotypes between healthy human individuals. The study, taken as a whole, reports: Expectations were that clonotype sharing among donors would be affected by sequencing depth. In having few donors, the study represented limited genetic and exposure-history diversity.

Germline CDR1 is SGHTA and CDR2 is FQGNSA. This CDR3 is built from 14 residues. The V and J ends lost 10 bases and 0 bases respectively, with 15 bases between them. V usage is TRBV7-2 and J usage is TRBJ1-1; D is unresolved. The receptor comes from a man aged 18 to 29 in good health. Sequences were obtained from memory CD4+ T cells sorted from blood. This sample's subset: CD45RA-negative fraction. CDR3: CATSQRQLNTEAFF. The CDR3 coding sequence is TGTGCCACCTCCCAGAGGCAGTTGAACACTGAAGCTTTCTTT.